Presented here are 21 T cell receptor beta chains from one specimen sequenced in a study of OX40 agonist ivuxolimab in advanced cancers. The method behind the library was the immunoSEQ multiplex PCR assay. The table comes from immuneACCESS by way of TCRdb, which keeps in-frame sequences with V and J called. Part of the clones is missing from these tables; in studies checked, under half for an unresolved V gene and the rest for unknown reasons. This sample holds about 35,000 clones; about 82% were observed only once. Under 25% of the sample is taken by the ten largest. Sequences were derived from CD4+ or CD8+ T cells sorted from blood, sampled in a trial of the OX40 agonist ivuxolimab. Receptors were obtained from an adult with an advanced solid tumor such as melanoma, head and neck, liver or kidney cancer.

The chain is built from TRBV27 and TRBJ2-1; D unresolved. This CDR3 comprises 14 residues. The germline V gene has CDR1 MNHEY and CDR2 SMNVEV (reference sequence). Trimming left V 3 bases short and J 8 bases short, with 14 bases between. The DNA of the CDR3 is TGTGCCAGCAGTTTGACTTTTTCTCGGGATGAGCAGTTCTTC. It encodes CASSLTFSRDEQFF.

This clone occurred a few times. The V call is TRBV21-1, the J call TRBJ1-1. TRBV21-1 is labeled a pseudogene. The CDR3 has 15 residues. In nucleotides, the CDR3 is TGTGCCAGCAGCAAAGTTGGAGGAGGGGAGTCTGAAGCTTTCTTT. This encodes CASSKVGGGESEAFF.

The chain joins TRBV18 to TRBJ1-2; D perhaps matches TRBD1 (6 bases). Trimming cost V 1 base and J 3 bases, with 15 bases left between them. The CDR3 runs 16 residues. The germline CDR1 and CDR2 sequences are KGHSH and LQKENI. The CDR3 reads CASSPQEARGDYGYTF. The CDR3 DNA is TGTGCCAGCTCACCACAAGAGGCAAGGGGGGACTATGGCTACACCTTC.

This rearrangement joins TRBV19 to TRBJ2-7, with D possibly being TRBD1 or TRBD2 (5 bases each). Deletions cut 4 bases from V and 3 bases from J, with 10 bases between. The CDR3 contains 13 residues. Per the germline V gene, CDR1 is LNHDA and CDR2 is SQIVND (reference sequence). The CDR3 spells CASSTGTNYEQYF. The DNA for the CDR3 is TGTGCCAGTAGTACAGGGACCAACTACGAGCAGTACTTC.

V gene TRBV7-6 combines with J gene TRBJ2-6; perhaps D is TRBD1 or TRBD2 (5 bases each). The CDR3 loop spans 20 amino acids. V was shortened by 0 bases and J by 0 bases, with 18 bases between the two germline ends. The germline CDR1 and CDR2 sequences are SGHVS and FNYEAQ. The CDR3 protein is CASSLAVLGPGSSGANVLTF. The CDR3 DNA sequence: TGTGCCAGCAGCTTAGCGGTTTTGGGACCGGGCAGCTCTGGGGCCAACGTCCTGACTTTC.

The chain uses TRBV10-1 and TRBJ1-1; D is uncertain. CDR1 is WNHNN, CDR2 SYGVQD, per germline (reference sequence). V was cut by 4 bases and J by 3 bases, with 9 bases left in between. CDR3 length: 13 amino acids. The CDR3 sequence is CASSGREDTEAFF. The DNA for the CDR3 is TGCGCCAGCAGTGGAAGGGAGGACACTGAAGCTTTCTTT.

The chain combines TRBV19 with TRBJ2-1, with 12 bases matching TRBD2. CDR1 is LNHDA and CDR2 is SQIVND in the germline V gene (reference sequence). With V trimmed by 10 bases and J by 2 bases, 9 bases remained unmatched. This CDR3 has 16 amino acids. CDR3 sequence: CATSSGGAQTYNEQFF. The CDR3 nucleotides read TGTGCCACCTCTAGCGGGGGGGCCCAAACCTACAATGAGCAGTTCTTC.

V and J are TRBV29-1 and TRBJ2-1; 11 nucleotides agree with TRBD2. Germline V CDR1 and CDR2: SQVTM, ANQGSEA. The J segment lost 9 bases and the V segment lost 3 bases, leaving 7 bases of the junction unmatched. This CDR3 is built from 14 residues. The CDR3 nucleotides read TGCAGCGTTGAGACGGGACTAGCGGTCGGTGAGCAGTTCTTC. Amino acids: CSVETGLAVGEQFF.

J is TRBJ2-5 and V is TRBV2; D could derive from TRBD1 or TRBD2 (5 bases each). Germline CDR1 reads SNHLY; CDR2 reads FYNNEI. The CDR3 has 16 amino acids. V gave up 4 bases and J gave up 0 bases, with 15 bases separating them. The CDR3 bases are TGTGCCAGCAGTGGCAGGGACCATTTGTACCAAGAGACCCAGTACTTC. This sequence encodes CASSGRDHLYQETQYF.

The V and J genes are TRBV5-1 and TRBJ2-1; 9 positions match TRBD1. CDR3 size: 13 residues. Germline V lookup: CDR1 SGHRS, CDR2 YFSETQ. V shed 0 bases and J 9 bases; nucleotides not matched to a gene: 1. The CDR3 DNA sequence: TGCGCCAGCAGCTTGGAGGACAGGGGTGAGCAGTTCTTC. Translating gives CASSLEDRGEQFF.

The chain joins TRBV29-1 to TRBJ2-1, with D maybe TRBD2 (6 bases). V lost 4 bases and J lost 10, with 14 bases in between. The CDR3 covers 12 residues. Germline V CDR1 and CDR2: SQVTM, ANQGSEA. The CDR3 nucleotides are TGCAGCGTTGTGGATAGCGGAGGGGAGCAGTTCTTC. Residues: CSVVDSGGEQFF.

The chain combines TRBV19 with TRBJ1-5; D is ambiguous. The CDR3 extends over 14 amino acids. Germline CDR1 is LNHDA and CDR2 is SQIVND (reference sequence). Trimming shortened V by 1 base and J by 4 bases, and 8 bases separated the two germline ends. The CDR3 is CASSIGAVNQPQHF. CDR3 DNA: TGTGCCAGTAGTATAGGGGCTGTAAATCAGCCCCAGCATTTT.

This clone appeared a few times. The chain couples TRBV27 to TRBJ2-7; a weak D match, TRBD1 (6 bases). This CDR3 has 12 residues. Germline CDR1 and CDR2: MNHEY and SMNVEV (reference sequence). V was trimmed by 3 bases and J by 7 bases, leaving 10 bases between them. DNA of the CDR3: TGTGCCAGCAGTTTGCCAGGGGTAGAGCAGTACTTC. It specifies CASSLPGVEQYF.

The chain links TRBV6-1 to TRBJ2-5, with a tentative D call TRBD2 (7 bases). V was shortened by 9 bases and J by 2 bases, with 13 bases between the two germline ends. The CDR3 loop spans 13 amino acids. Germline CDR1 MNHNS, CDR2 SASEGT. The CDR3 here is CASEGGLQETQYF. In nucleotides, the CDR3 is TGTGCCAGTGAGGGGGGACTACAAGAGACCCAGTACTTC.

V usage is TRBV9 and J usage is TRBJ2-5; D may be TRBD2 (6 bases). V was trimmed by 0 bases and J by 3 bases, leaving 6 bases between them. CDR3 length equals 13 residues. Germline V gene data show CDR1 as SGDLS and CDR2 as YYNGEE. The CDR3, as DNA: TGTGCCAGCAGCGTAGCTAGCGAAGAGACCCAGTACTTC. Translation gives CASSVASEETQYF.

The chain combines TRBV5-5 with TRBJ2-1; the D is unclear. CDR3 length: 17 residues. The germline CDR1 and CDR2 sequences are SGHKS and YYEKEE (reference sequence). The germline V and J ends were trimmed by 0 bases and 0 bases, with 13 bases remaining between them. CDR3 sequence (DNA): TGTGCCAGCAGCTTGGCGGCGGAAAGAAGCTCCTACAATGAGCAGTTCTTC. Protein: CASSLAAERSSYNEQFF.

The chain joins TRBV4-1 to TRBJ1-3; D not resolved. V was cut by 0 bases and J by 0 bases, with 9 bases left in between. The CDR3 spans 16 residues. In germline, CDR1 is MGHRA, CDR2 YSYEKL. The chain's CDR3 is CASSQDARPSGNTIYF. The CDR3 DNA follows: TGCGCCAGCAGCCAAGATGCCAGGCCCTCTGGAAACACCATATATTTT.

This chain uses TRBV27 with TRBJ2-5, with D unresolved. This CDR3 contains 14 residues. V gave up 5 bases and J gave up 8 bases, with 18 bases separating them. Germline CDR1 is MNHEY and CDR2 is SMNVEV (reference sequence). CDR3 residues: CASSPFMNSNTQYF. The CDR3 DNA follows: TGTGCCAGCAGTCCGTTTATGAACTCAAATACCCAGTACTTC.

Only one count was recorded for this clone. The chain recombines TRBV12-5 with TRBJ1-1; 7 nucleotides match TRBD1. With 6 bases clipped from V and 6 bases from J, the junction kept 10 bases outside the gene matches. CDR1 LGHNT and CDR2 FRNRAP come from the germline V gene. CDR3 length: 14 residues. CDR3 region: CASGWDSGPSEAFF. Written as DNA, the CDR3 is TGTGCTAGTGGGTGGGACAGCGGCCCGTCTGAAGCTTTCTTT.

The chain has TRBV5-1 and TRBJ1-3, with D hard to call. Germline V gives CDR1 SGHRS, CDR2 YFSETQ. The V end lost 4 bases, the J end lost 2 bases, and 13 bases lay between the germline ends. CDR3 size: 15 residues. In nucleotides, the CDR3 is TGCGCCAGCAGCCAATCGGCGAGGGCTGGAAACACCATATATTTT. Translation: CASSQSARAGNTIYF.

This rearrangement joins TRBV12-2 to TRBJ2-7; the DNA was not compared with TRBD1, the D call given in the table. TRBV12-2 is assigned pseudogene status. The length of the CDR3 is 15 residues. Here the CDR3 reads CASPGTDPPSYEQYF. CDR3 sequence (DNA): TGTGCAAGTCCTGGGACAGACCCTCCCTCCTACGAGCAGTACTTC.